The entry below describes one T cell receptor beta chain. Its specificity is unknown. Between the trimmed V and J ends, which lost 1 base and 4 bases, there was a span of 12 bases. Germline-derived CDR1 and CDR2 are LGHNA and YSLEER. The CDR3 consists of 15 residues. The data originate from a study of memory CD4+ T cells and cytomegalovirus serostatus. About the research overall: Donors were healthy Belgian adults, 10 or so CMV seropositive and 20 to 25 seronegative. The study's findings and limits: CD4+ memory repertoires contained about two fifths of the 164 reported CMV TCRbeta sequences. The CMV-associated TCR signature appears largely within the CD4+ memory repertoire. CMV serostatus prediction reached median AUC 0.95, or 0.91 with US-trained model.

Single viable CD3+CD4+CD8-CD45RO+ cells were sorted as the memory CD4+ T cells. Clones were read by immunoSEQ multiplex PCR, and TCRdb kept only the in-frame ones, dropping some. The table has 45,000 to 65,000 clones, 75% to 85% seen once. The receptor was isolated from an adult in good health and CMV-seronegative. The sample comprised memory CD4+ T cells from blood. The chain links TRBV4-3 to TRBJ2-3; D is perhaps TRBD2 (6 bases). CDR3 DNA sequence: TGCGCCAGCAGCCAAGCTTTCGGGGGTGCAGATACGCAGTATTTT. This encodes CASSQAFGGADTQYF.